These T cell receptor beta chains were read from a single sample in a study of CD8 T cells in Susac syndrome. TCRdb fed the immunoSEQ multiplex PCR reads into MiXCR, producing one record per CDR3 protein. The table records roughly 200,000 distinct CDR3 sequences, approximately 96% of them present only once. Sequencing input: CD8+ T cells from PBMCs. Every receptor here comes from a human donor with multiple sclerosis. Each CDR3 is given with its conserved first and last residue. D genes are given only for firm matches. Only some rows state a clone size, as once, few, many or a class for expanded clones.

V gene,clone size,D gene,J gene,CDR3 protein,CDR3 DNA
TRBV6-6,NA,TRBD2,TRBJ2-7,CASSYIGTSDYEQYF,TGTGCCAGCAGTTACATCGGGACTAGCGACTACGAGCAGTACTTC
TRBV12-5,NA,TRBD1,TRBJ2-7,CASGYTGTGDQYF,TGTGCTAGTGGCTACACCGGGACAGGGGACCAGTACTTC
TRBV29-1,NA,TRBD1,TRBJ2-1,CSVEGRTGGPYNEQFF,TGCAGCGTTGAAGGCCGGACAGGGGGACCTTACAATGAGCAGTTCTTC
TRBV9,NA,NA,TRBJ2-7,CASSFRPQGEQYF,TGTGCCAGCAGCTTCCGTCCCCAGGGCGAGCAGTACTTC
TRBV7-3,NA,TRBD1,TRBJ1-2,CASSSGTGGFFGYTF,TGTGCCAGCAGCTCCGGGACAGGGGGCTTCTTTGGCTACACCTTC
TRBV7-3,NA,TRBD1,TRBJ1-5,CASSANPTTGTGNNQPQHF,TGTGCCAGCAGCGCCAACCCGACCACCGGGACAGGGAACAATCAGCCCCAGCATTTT
TRBV9,NA,NA,TRBJ2-6,CASSVGDSGANVLTF,TGTGCCAGCAGCGTAGGTGACTCTGGGGCCAACGTCCTGACTTTC
TRBV4-1,NA,NA,TRBJ2-7,CASSQDDRIYEQYF,TGCGCCAGCAGCCAAGATGACAGAATCTACGAGCAGTACTTC
TRBV5-1,NA,NA,TRBJ2-5,CASNLMGQQETQYF,TGCGCCAGCAACTTAATGGGGCAACAAGAGACCCAGTACTTC
TRBV20-1,NA,TRBD1,TRBJ1-1,CSASGTVLAEAFF,TGCAGTGCTAGCGGGACAGTTTTGGCTGAAGCTTTCTTT
TRBV2,NA,NA,TRBJ2-7,CASSEGGHNIGNEQYF,TGTGCCAGCAGTGAAGGGGGACACAACATAGGTAACGAGCAGTACTTC
TRBV29-1,NA,NA,TRBJ2-2,CSVIAGEVFF,TGCAGCGTTATCGCCGGGGAGGTGTTTTTT
TRBV20-1,NA,NA,TRBJ2-1,CSATVGGYEQFF,TGCAGTGCTACGGTCGGTGGCTATGAGCAGTTCTTC
TRBV4-1,NA,NA,TRBJ2-7,CASSQEPTYEQYF,TGCGCCAGCAGCCAAGAGCCCACCTACGAGCAGTACTTC
TRBV9,NA,NA,TRBJ2-1,CASSVAVREEQFF,TGTGCCAGCAGCGTAGCTGTCAGGGAGGAGCAGTTCTTC
TRBV29-1,NA,NA,TRBJ1-2,CSVDDGAPSYGYTF,TGCAGCGTTGACGACGGGGCACCCAGCTATGGCTACACCTTC
TRBV18,NA,NA,TRBJ2-3,CASSPPFESEASTDTQYF,TGTGCCAGCTCACCACCGTTTGAAAGCGAGGCTAGCACAGATACGCAGTATTTT
TRBV18,NA,NA,TRBJ2-5,CASSPVGEEAQYF,TGTGCCAGCTCACCGGTAGGGGAGGAGGCCCAGTACTTC
TRBV13,once,NA,TRBJ2-1,CASSGGPSSYNEQFF,TGTGCCAGCAGCGGGGGCCCGAGCTCCTACAATGAGCAGTTCTTC
TRBV25-1,NA,NA,TRBJ2-5,CASSEYRVRGTQYF,TGTGCCAGCAGTGAGTACAGGGTCCGGGGGACCCAGTACTTC
TRBV9,NA,NA,TRBJ2-5,CASSHHTSPTVSGETQYF,TGTGCCAGCAGCCACCACACAAGCCCCACGGTTAGCGGAGAGACCCAGTACTTC
TRBV7-9,NA,NA,TRBJ1-1,CASSFIKLTDEAFF,TGTGCCAGCAGCTTTATAAAGCTGACCGATGAAGCTTTCTTT
TRBV6-5,NA,NA,TRBJ2-3,CASSYGPSTQYF,TGTGCCAGCAGTTACGGGCCATCCACGCAGTATTTT
TRBV29-1,NA,NA,TRBJ1-1,CSVVTIQGIPFF,TGCAGCGTAGTAACCATACAGGGTATTCCTTTCTTT
TRBV20-1,NA,TRBD2,TRBJ2-1,CSARDPFSGRLDEQFF,TGCAGTGCTAGAGATCCCTTCAGCGGGAGACTCGATGAGCAGTTCTTC
TRBV2,NA,TRBD1,TRBJ1-2,CASSGGGQLYGYTF,TGTGCCAGCAGCGGAGGGGGACAGCTCTATGGCTACACCTTC
TRBV20-1,NA,TRBD2,TRBJ2-1,CSAREREVFYNEQFF,TGCAGTGCTAGGGAGCGGGAGGTTTTCTACAATGAGCAGTTCTTC
TRBV27,NA,TRBD1,TRBJ2-7,CASSGQGRSYEQYF,TGTGCCAGCAGTGGACAGGGGAGGTCCTACGAGCAGTACTTC
TRBV19,NA,TRBD1,TRBJ2-1,CASSIDRGTSYNEQFF,TGTGCCAGTAGTATAGACAGGGGGACGTCCTACAATGAGCAGTTCTTC
TRBV7-9,NA,NA,TRBJ2-7,CASSLGEGEQYF,TGTGCCAGCAGCCTGGGGGAAGGTGAGCAGTACTTC
TRBV4-1,NA,NA,TRBJ2-7,CASSQAAPGLVHEQYF,TGCGCCAGCAGCCAAGCGGCTCCGGGGCTCGTCCACGAGCAGTACTTC
TRBV29-1,NA,NA,TRBJ2-2,CSVVPRADTGELFF,TGCAGCGTTGTTCCCAGAGCTGACACCGGGGAGCTGTTTTTT
TRBV2,NA,NA,TRBJ2-1,CASSDLGDSYNEQFF,TGTGCCAGCAGTGATTTGGGAGACTCCTACAATGAGCAGTTCTTC
TRBV12-5,NA,NA,TRBJ1-2,CASGSPQGVYGYTF,TGTGCTAGTGGTTCCCCGCAGGGCGTCTATGGCTACACCTTC
TRBV9,NA,NA,TRBJ2-5,CASSESGTFQETQYF,TGTGCCAGCAGCGAGTCGGGGACTTTTCAAGAGACCCAGTACTTC
TRBV19,once,NA,TRBJ1-4,CARDLHNRDHNEKLFF,TGTGCCAGAGACCTACACAACAGGGATCATAATGAAAAACTGTTTTTT
TRBV27,NA,TRBD1,TRBJ2-1,CASSLFQGANEQFF,TGTGCCAGCAGTTTATTCCAGGGGGCGAATGAGCAGTTCTTC
TRBV5-1,NA,NA,TRBJ1-2,CASSPTTGGGIITF,TGCGCCAGCAGCCCGACGACAGGAGGGGGTATAATCACCTTC
TRBV11-2,NA,NA,TRBJ1-5,CASSLGLPNQPQHF,TGTGCCAGCAGCCTGGGCCTGCCTAATCAGCCCCAGCATTTT
TRBV7-8,NA,NA,TRBJ2-1,CASSLAGGLSNEQFF,TGTGCCAGCAGCTTAGCGGGGGGGCTTAGCAATGAGCAGTTCTTC
TRBV4-2,once,NA,TRBJ2-5,CASSQDYAGTQYF,TGTGCCAGCAGCCAAGATTATGCAGGGACCCAGTACTTC
TRBV3-1,NA,NA,TRBJ1-1,CASSLALGGTEAFF,TGTGCCAGCAGCTTAGCCTTGGGCGGCACTGAAGCTTTCTTT
TRBV4-1,NA,NA,TRBJ2-7,CASSQEPAGQTEQYF,TGCGCCAGCAGCCAAGAACCAGCGGGCCAGACCGAGCAGTACTTC
TRBV12-3/TRBV12-4,NA,TRBD2,TRBJ2-1,CASSSGLVVSEQFF,TGTGCCAGCAGTTCGGGACTAGTCGTAAGTGAGCAGTTCTTC
TRBV5-1,NA,NA,TRBJ2-7,CASSWGNTYEQYF,TGCGCCAGCAGCTGGGGGAACACCTACGAGCAGTACTTC
TRBV15,NA,TRBD2,TRBJ2-7,CATGASGISYEQYF,TGTGCCACGGGAGCAAGCGGGATATCCTACGAGCAGTACTTC
TRBV12-3/TRBV12-4,NA,NA,TRBJ1-2,CASAEHGYTF,TGTGCCAGCGCTGAACATGGCTACACCTTC
TRBV7-9,NA,TRBD2,TRBJ2-1,CASSLSTSGSRNEQFF,TGTGCCAGCAGCTTAAGCACTAGCGGGAGTCGCAATGAGCAGTTCTTC
TRBV4-1,NA,TRBD2,TRBJ2-5,CASSQWTRSQETQYF,TGCGCCAGCAGCCAATGGACTAGATCCCAAGAGACCCAGTACTTC
TRBV7-9,NA,NA,TRBJ2-7,CASSSTSPAYYEQYF,TGTGCCAGCAGTAGTACAAGTCCTGCATACTACGAGCAGTACTTC
TRBV20-1,NA,TRBD1,TRBJ2-7,CSARGDRALNEQYF,TGCAGTGCTAGAGGTGACAGGGCCCTAAACGAGCAGTACTTC
TRBV7-2,NA,TRBD2,TRBJ2-1,CASSLASGRYNEQFF,TGTGCCAGCAGCTTAGCTAGCGGGAGATATAATGAGCAGTTCTTC
TRBV11-2,NA,NA,TRBJ2-5,CASSFVLAYKETQYF,TGTGCCAGCAGCTTCGTCCTAGCCTACAAAGAGACCCAGTACTTC
TRBV12-3/TRBV12-4,NA,NA,TRBJ2-1,CASSLLGGTSSYNEQFF,TGTGCCAGCAGTTTACTCGGAGGGACGAGCTCCTACAATGAGCAGTTCTTC
TRBV11-1,once,NA,TRBJ1-1,CASSLTAMNTEAFF,TGTGCCAGCAGCTTGACGGCCATGAACACTGAAGCTTTCTTT